This TCR beta chain was found in a study of blood T cell repertoires in COVID-19. The overall study: Acute-phase and convalescent COVID-19 samples originated in the United States, Italy and Spain. Sample material is recorded as cDNA or gDNA derived from T cells, B-cell-depleted T cells, or PBMCs.

Per the authors' pipeline: Nucleated cell counts were estimated from reference gene primer amplification. Data came from immunoSEQ multiplex PCR; TCRdb stores just in-frame clones and leaves some out. The DNA was the basis for D and trimming; V, J and clone size are from that table. The sample has about 220,000 clones, around 84% seen once. Sequencing was done on a sample of peripheral blood. This sequence originates from a man aged 50-59 years with active or convalescent COVID-19.

Here the CDR3 reads CASSFAGTGEEKLFF. DNA for the CDR3: TGCGCCAGCAGCTTCGCGGGGACAGGGGAAGAAAAACTGTTTTTT. The genes are TRBV5-1 and TRBJ1-4, with 10 positions matching TRBD1. V trimming: 2 bases; J trimming: 8 bases; junction bases outside the gene matches: 6. Germline lookup yields CDR1 SGHRS and CDR2 YFSETQ. CDR3 size: 15 residues.